This T cell receptor (beta chain) was found in a study of regulatory T cells in long-lasting Graves disease. V trimming: 1 base; J trimming: 7 bases; junction bases outside the gene matches: 3. This CDR3 is 15 amino acids long. CDR1 is LGHDT, CDR2 YNNKEL, per germline (reference sequence). Investigators prepared the TCR beta libraries by applying iRepertoire HTBI primers and Arm-PCR of CDR3 regions. One entry per CDR3 protein results from TCRdb running MiXCR on the multiplex PCR reads. The repertoire has about 540,000 distinct CDR3 sequences, approximately 15% of them found once; the top ten carry 8.5% to 10%. This clonotype was observed at least ten times. Noted time point: newly diagnosed GD, antithyroid drugs for less than 3 months. The TCR library was prepared using RNA isolated from PBMCs. A further study also used this sample, focusing on T cells in Graves' hyperthyroidism and ophthalmopathy. That source reports: Carried out on the TCR CDR3, a first-round RT-PCR used the HTBI primer set. In simple terms, a model built on 13 V-J features told ophthalmopathy apart from stable hyperthyroidism.

The chain couples TRBV3-1 to TRBJ2-1; 11 positions agree with TRBD2. Here the sequenced sample was peripheral blood mononuclear cells (PBMCs), taken at new diagnosis, from a patient treated with antithyroid drugs. This TCR came from a man in his thirties or forties with Graves disease. The CDR3 nucleotides are TGTGCCAGCAGCCAAGTATTAGCGGGAGGGAATGAGCAGTTCTTC. The encoded protein is CASSQVLAGGNEQFF.